The present T cell receptor beta chain was sequenced within a study of blood T cells in healthy people across ages. Each sample used at least 6.5 million PBMCs. In regard to this clonotype: Antigen: not known.

V was pared by 2 bases and J by 7 bases, with 6 bases of the junction left unmatched. The CDR3 sequence is 16 residues long. Combining a sample-barcoded 5' primer with a J-beta primer mix, a second PCR ran for roughly 7 to 12 cycles. TCRdb itself ran the 5' RACE reads through MiXCR, one entry per CDR3 protein. The sample lists about 570,000 distinct CDR3 sequences, 25% to 30% occurring once. Study observations and caveats: Naive T cell percentage showed a strong correlation with the diversity of TCR beta. It was not possible, with unsorted PBMCs, to conclusively compare naive and antigen-experienced cells. Total diversity from one million sequenced T cells was likely underestimated.

The chain joins TRBV12-3 or TRBV12-4 to TRBJ2-1, with 12 bases aligning to TRBD2. The source material was blood. This TCR derives from a woman between 65 and 79 years old in good health. The CDR3 loop is CASSLNPSGGANEQFF. The CDR3 DNA follows: TGTGCCAGCAGTTTAAATCCTAGCGGGGGGGCGAATGAGCAGTTCTTC.